This T cell receptor (beta chain) was obtained from a study of control samples from healthy donors and cancer patients (dated by TCRdb to 2020 to 2022). Measured from the cysteine to the phenylalanine, the CDR3 is 16 residues long. Of all the DNA, just the CDR3 is kept, 48 bases in frame from base 1. V has 2 bases trimmed and J has 5 bases trimmed; junction bases matching no gene number 6. The germline V gene specifies MNHEY as CDR1 and SVGAGI as CDR2. Libraries were made using the immunoSEQ multiplex PCR assay. The clones in this table, taken by TCRdb from immuneACCESS, are in-frame only. Not every clone is retained; where verified, under half of the shortfall comes from an unresolved V gene, and the cause of the rest is unknown. Across this sample there are fewer than 30,000 clones, with around nine tenths seen only once. More than 1.5% of the sample is in the top ten clones. Of note for this clone: It has no known antigen specificity. Base qualities are missing; no much larger clone stands one base away.

This chain joins TRBV6-5 to TRBJ1-4; TRBD1 aligns with 9 central bases. This receptor was obtained from a woman in her 40s with lung cancer. The sequencing sample was made of PBMCs. The CDR3: CASSYLRTGENEKLFF. The DNA sequence is as follows: TGTGCCAGCAGTTACCTCCGGACAGGGGAGAATGAAAAACTGTTTTTT.